These 29 T cell receptor beta chains were all obtained from the same sample, sequenced in a study of cytomegalovirus exposure and HLA in healthy donors. The PCR contained 60 Vbeta and 13 Jbeta primers. The method was immunoSEQ multiplex PCR; TCRdb's version includes in-frame clones alone and lacks a portion of them. The profile shows about 130,000 clones, roughly 80% of them singletons. The sample consisted of PBMCs. The receptors come from a man in his thirties or forties in good health and CMV-seronegative.

The V and J genes are TRBV5-6 and TRBJ1-1; 7 positions match TRBD1. Germline CDR1 is SGHDT and CDR2 is YYEEEE. This CDR3 comprises 16 residues. V shed 0 bases and J 4 bases; nucleotides not matched to a gene: 9. CDR3 residues: CASSLEGGALGTEAFF. The CDR3 DNA reads TGTGCCAGCAGCTTGGAAGGGGGCGCTTTGGGCACTGAAGCTTTCTTT.

This clone occurred once. V is TRBV18 and J is TRBJ2-4; TRBD1 agrees at 7 bases. Germline trimming cut 6 bases from V and 1 base from J; bases unmatched to any gene: 9. This CDR3 is built from 16 residues. The V gene's germline CDR1 is KGHSH and CDR2 LQKENI. The CDR3 nucleotides read TGTGCCAGCTCCCAACCCGACAGGGCTGCCAAAAACATTCAGTACTTC. Its protein product is CASSQPDRAAKNIQYF.

This clone was counted a few times. This sequence joins TRBV4-1 and TRBJ2-3, with TRBD2 identical over 8 bases. CDR3 length: 15 amino acids. V lost 2 bases to trimming and J lost 4 bases; unmatched junction nucleotides: 5. Germline CDR1 is MGHRA and CDR2 is YSYEKL. The chain's CDR3 is CASSQLGLAPDTQYF. CDR3 nucleotide sequence: TGCGCCAGCAGCCAACTAGGACTAGCCCCAGATACGCAGTATTTT.

This chain joins TRBV18 and TRBJ2-1, with D maybe TRBD2 (6 bases). Trimming pared 2 bases from V and 10 bases from J, leaving 15 bases between. The CDR3 loop spans 14 amino acids. Germline-derived CDR1 and CDR2 are KGHSH and LQKENI. The chain's CDR3 is CASSPTGVREEQFF. The DNA of the CDR3 is TGTGCCAGCTCACCAACGGGGGTCCGGGAAGAGCAGTTCTTC.

Comments on this clone: One end of the junction varies from germline; a read error may be responsible. V gene TRBV6-1 combines with J gene TRBJ2-1; 8 nucleotides line up with TRBD2. The germline V gene encodes CDR1 MNHNS and CDR2 SASEGT. The CDR3 sequence is 17 residues long. DNA of the CDR3: TGTGCCATCAGTGACCTCGGGACTAGGGTATCCTACAATGAGCAGTTCTTC. Its protein product is CAISDLGTRVSYNEQFF.

V and J are TRBV15 and TRBJ2-5; 11 bases match TRBD1. Germline CDR1 and CDR2: LNHNV and YYDKDF (reference sequence). The CDR3 extends over 16 amino acids. V lost 1 base to trimming and J lost 4 bases; unmatched junction nucleotides: 5. CDR3 in DNA: TGTGCCACCAGCAGAGCGTTGGGACAGGGGGGAGAGACCCAGTACTTC. This gives the protein CATSRALGQGGETQYF.

For this clone: Within the sample, other DNA sequences also encode this same CDR3. This chain uses TRBV28 with TRBJ2-4; D is perhaps TRBD2 (6 bases). This CDR3 spans 15 amino acids. V was clipped by 3 bases and J by 0 bases, with 9 bases between them. Germline-derived CDR1 and CDR2 are MDHEN and SYDVKM. The CDR3 loop reads CASSFRGSAKNIQYF. Here the CDR3 DNA reads TGTGCCAGCAGTTTTCGGGGGTCAGCCAAAAACATTCAGTACTTC. Full variable domain (missing parts from reference TRBV28 and TRBJ2-4): DVKVTQSSRYLVKRTGEKVFLECVQDMDHENMFWYRQDPGLGLRLIYFSYDVKMKEKGDIPEGYSVSREKKERFSLILESASTNQTSMYLCASSFRGSAKNIQYFGAGTRLSVL.

V and J are TRBV7-2 and TRBJ1-1, with D perhaps matching TRBD1 (5 bases). The CDR3 totals 11 residues. CDR1 and CDR2 from the germline V gene are SGHTA and FQGNSA. Trimming shortened V by 5 bases and J by 9 bases, and 10 bases separated the two germline ends. CDR3 residues: CASSEQVQAFF. The CDR3 DNA is TGTGCCAGCAGCGAACAGGTTCAAGCTTTCTTT.

This clone was seen a handful of times. V usage is TRBV6-1 and J usage is TRBJ1-1; 9 bases are a match to TRBD1. The CDR3 length is 15 residues. The germline gives CDR1 MNHNS, CDR2 SASEGT. V shed 6 bases and J 1 base; nucleotides not matched to a gene: 6. The CDR3 nucleotides are TGTGCCAGCAGGACAGGGGGGGGCGGGAACACTGAAGCTTTCTTT. This translates into CASRTGGGGNTEAFF.

The genes are TRBV10-2 and TRBJ2-1, with D maybe TRBD2 (6 bases). V was pared by 5 bases and J by 9 bases, with 17 bases between. CDR3 length: 14 residues. CDR1 and CDR2 from the germline V gene are WSHSY and SAAADI. The CDR3 DNA follows: TGCGCCAGCAGTACCCGGGGGTGGTTTACTGAGCAGTTCTTC. Its protein product is CASSTRGWFTEQFF.

This chain joins TRBV19 and TRBJ1-2; D is undetermined. V lost 3 bases and J lost 4, with 9 bases in between. In germline, CDR1 is LNHDA, CDR2 SQIVND (reference sequence). The CDR3 has 13 amino acids. The CDR3 nucleotides read TGTGCCAGTAGTATGTCGGTCACCTATGGCTACACCTTC. Protein product: CASSMSVTYGYTF. Variable domain in full (rest from reference TRBV19 and TRBJ1-2): DGGITQSPKYLFRKEGQNVTLSCEQNLNHDAMYWYRQDPGQGLRLIYYSQIVNDFQKGDIAEGYSVSREKKESFPLTVTSAQKNPTAFYLCASSMSVTYGYTFGSGTRLTVV.

The gene calls are TRBV5-1 and TRBJ2-5; D possibly corresponds to TRBD1 (5 bases). The CDR3 contains 15 residues. With 0 bases removed from V and 5 bases from J, the gap between germline ends came to 14 bases. The germline gives CDR1 SGHRS, CDR2 YFSETQ. The CDR3 bases are TGCGCCAGCAGCTTGGGGGGCCTACCGACGGAGACCCAGTACTTC. Amino acids: CASSLGGLPTETQYF.

The genes are TRBV4-2 and TRBJ2-1; TRBD2 agrees at 12 bases. V trimming: 4 bases; J trimming: 8 bases; junction bases outside the gene matches: 9. The length of the CDR3 is 16 residues. Germline V gives CDR1 LGHNA, CDR2 YNFKEQ. CDR3 sequence: CASSPATSGSMDEQFF. CDR3 bases: TGTGCCAGCAGCCCCGCGACTAGCGGGAGTATGGATGAGCAGTTCTTC.

The chain uses TRBV9 and TRBJ1-5; no clear D. This CDR3 has 14 amino acids. Germline assignment: CDR1 SGDLS and CDR2 YYNGEE. With 3 bases removed from V and 1 base from J, the gap between germline ends came to 8 bases. The DNA for the CDR3 is TGTGCCAGCAGCGCCACAGCAAGCAATCAGCCCCAGCATTTT. Its protein is CASSATASNQPQHF.

This sequence joins TRBV9 and TRBJ2-2; 8 bases are shared with TRBD1. Germline-derived CDR1 and CDR2 are SGDLS and YYNGEE. The CDR3 runs to 16 residues. V lost 3 bases to trimming and J lost 4 bases; unmatched junction nucleotides: 8. The CDR3 sequence: CASSALGQGRTGELFF. As DNA, the CDR3 is TGTGCCAGCAGCGCACTTGGACAGGGTCGCACCGGGGAGCTGTTTTTT.

This chain connects TRBV7-2 to TRBJ2-2; TRBD1 matches 10 bases. V lost 7 bases and J lost 7; bases outside the gene matches: 12. Looked up from germline, CDR1 is SGHTA and CDR2 is FQGNSA. CDR3 size: 16 residues. The CDR3, as DNA: TGTGCCAGCAACTTTGCGGACAGGGGGACAAGCGGGGAGCTGTTTTTT. Residues: CASNFADRGTSGELFF.

This clone was counted a single time. The V call is TRBV7-2, the J call TRBJ2-7, with no clear D. CDR1 SGHTA and CDR2 FQGNSA come from the germline V gene. This CDR3 has 13 residues. V was pared by 5 bases and J by 3 bases, with 11 bases between. Here the CDR3 DNA reads TGTGCCAGCAGCCCCCCCCGAGTCTACGAGCAGTACTTC. Its protein product is CASSPPRVYEQYF. Full variable domain (missing parts from reference TRBV7-2 and TRBJ2-7): GAGVSQSPSNKVTEKGKDVELRCDPISGHTALYWYRQSLGQGLEFLIYFQGNSAPDKSGLPSDRFSAERTGGSVSTLTIQRTQQEDSAVYLCASSPPRVYEQYFGPGTRLTVT.

V is TRBV2 and J is TRBJ1-6; possibly TRBD1 for D (5 bases). CDR3 length: 13 residues. Germline lookup yields CDR1 SNHLY and CDR2 FYNNEI. Trimming removed 5 bases from V and 8 bases from J, with 10 bases in between. CDR3 DNA sequence: TGTGCCAGCAGTCCCCCAGGGTATTCACCCCTCCACTTT. Its protein product is CASSPPGYSPLHF. Together with reference TRBV2 and TRBJ1-6, the CDR3 gives the full variable domain: EPEVTQTPSHQVTQMGQEVILRCVPISNHLYFYWYRQILGQKVEFLVSFYNNEISEKSEIFDDQFSVERPDGSNFTLKIRSTKLEDSAMYFCASSPPGYSPLHFGNGTRLTVT.

The chain carries TRBV7-9 and TRBJ1-6; TRBD1 matches at 9 bases. Germline CDR1 and CDR2: SEHNR and FQNEAQ (reference sequence). The CDR3 length is 15 residues. The junction had 4 bases not matched to a gene; V was cut back by 1 base and J by 9 bases. For the CDR3, the DNA is TGTGCCAGCAGCTTAGGGGACAGGGCTATTTCACCCCTCCACTTT. Translation gives CASSLGDRAISPLHF. The whole variable domain, filled in from reference TRBV7-9 and TRBJ1-6, reads DTGVSQNPRHKITKRGQNVTFRCDPISEHNRLYWYRQTLGQGPEFLTYFQNEAQLEKSRLLSDRFSAERPKGSFSTLEIQRTEQGDSAMYLCASSLGDRAISPLHFGNGTRLTVT.

V is TRBV5-5 and J is TRBJ2-7; possible D gene TRBD2, 5 bases. V gave up 3 bases and J gave up 4 bases, with 8 bases separating them. The CDR3 totals 12 residues. CDR1 and CDR2 from the germline V gene are SGHKS and YYEKEE (reference sequence). The CDR3 sequence is CASSSAGYEQYF. CDR3 in DNA: TGTGCCAGCAGCTCCGCGGGTTACGAGCAGTACTTC.

The CDR3 loop reads CASSSDRRKTQYF. The DNA for the CDR3 is TGTGCCAGCAGCTCGGACAGGAGGAAGACCCAGTACTTC. The chain uses TRBV6-5 and TRBJ2-5; the match to TRBD1 covers 7 bases. The CDR3 has 13 residues. V trimming: 6 bases; J trimming: 6 bases; junction bases outside the gene matches: 7. CDR1 MNHEY and CDR2 SVGAGI come from the germline V gene.

This clone was seen a few times. The V gene is TRBV2, the J gene TRBJ2-1; 7 nucleotides line up with TRBD1. Trimming cost V 7 bases and J 2 bases; bases outside gene matches: 17. There are 18 residues in the CDR3. Germline V gene data show CDR1 as SNHLY and CDR2 as FYNNEI. The CDR3 coding sequence is TGTGCCAGCATGGGGGCACAGGGGATAACACCCACCTACAATGAGCAGTTCTTC. Translated, it gives CASMGAQGITPTYNEQFF.

This chain connects TRBV7-2 to TRBJ2-5; 8 bases map to TRBD2. The J call may be mistaken, given a closer DNA end match to TRBJ2-7. Germline V gene lookup returns CDR1 SGHTA and CDR2 FQGNSA. CDR3 size: 15 residues. The CDR3 spells CASSLAGGPTSEQYF. CDR3 sequence (DNA): TGTGCCAGCAGCTTGGCGGGAGGCCCCACCAGCGAGCAGTACTTC.

The chain links TRBV19 to TRBJ1-1; 8 bases are shared with TRBD1. Germline assignment: CDR1 LNHDA and CDR2 SQIVND (reference sequence). The V and J ends lost 6 bases and 0 bases, in that order; junction bases with no gene match: 3. This CDR3 spans 14 amino acids. The CDR3 is CASRQQGVNTEAFF. CDR3 nucleotides: TGTGCCAGTAGACAACAGGGGGTGAACACTGAAGCTTTCTTT.

This sequence joins TRBV4-1 and TRBJ2-3; no firm D call. V was shortened by 0 bases and J by 7 bases, with 2 bases between the two germline ends. This CDR3 spans 11 amino acids. CDR1 and CDR2 (germline): MGHRA, YSYEKL. The CDR3 is CASSQDYTQYF. The CDR3 DNA sequence: TGCGCCAGCAGCCAAGACTATACGCAGTATTTT.

The chain uses TRBV28 and TRBJ2-7; 10 bases align to TRBD1. CDR3 length equals 15 residues. Germline CDR1 and CDR2: MDHEN and SYDVKM. After removal of 3 bases from V and 2 bases from J, the junction contained 4 bases not matched to a gene. The CDR3 reads CASSFSGTGAYEQYF. The DNA for the CDR3 is TGTGCCAGCAGTTTCTCCGGGACAGGGGCCTACGAGCAGTACTTC.

V is TRBV6-1 and J is TRBJ1-1; D call uncertain. V dropped 4 bases and J dropped 8 bases, with 20 bases sitting between them. CDR3 length equals 15 residues. Germline assignment: CDR1 MNHNS and CDR2 SASEGT. CDR3 in amino acids: CASSGYEPLGVEAFF. CDR3 bases: TGTGCCAGCAGTGGATATGAACCTTTGGGAGTCGAAGCTTTCTTT.

The DNA for the CDR3 is TGTGCCAGCAGGTCGGTTGGTGAGCAGTTCTTC. This encodes CASRSVGEQFF. The chain has TRBV5-4 and TRBJ2-1; D not certain. This CDR3 spans 11 amino acids. The V end lost 5 bases, the J end lost 9 bases, and 9 bases lay between the germline ends. Looked up from germline, CDR1 is SGHNT and CDR2 is YYREEE (reference sequence).

The V and J genes are TRBV27 and TRBJ2-2; D is perhaps TRBD2 (6 bases). Trimming left V 1 base short and J 0 bases short, with 9 bases between. This CDR3 has 16 amino acids. Germline CDR1 reads MNHEY; CDR2 reads SMNVEV (reference sequence). Here the CDR3 reads CASSLYVAANTGELFF. The CDR3 DNA reads as TGTGCCAGCAGTTTATATGTAGCGGCGAACACCGGGGAGCTGTTTTTT.